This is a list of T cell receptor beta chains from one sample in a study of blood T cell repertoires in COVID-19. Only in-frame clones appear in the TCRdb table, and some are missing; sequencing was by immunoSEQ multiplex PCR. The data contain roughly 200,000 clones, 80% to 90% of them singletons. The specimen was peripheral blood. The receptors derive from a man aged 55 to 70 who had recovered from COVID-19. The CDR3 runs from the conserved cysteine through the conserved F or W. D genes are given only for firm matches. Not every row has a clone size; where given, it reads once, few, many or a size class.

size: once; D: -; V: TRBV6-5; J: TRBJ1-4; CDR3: CASTRGGDEKLFF; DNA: TGTGCCAGCACCCGCGGGGGGGACGAAAAACTGTTTTTT
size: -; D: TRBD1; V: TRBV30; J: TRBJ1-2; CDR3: CAWSGGNYGYTF; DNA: TGTGCCTGGTCAGGGGGCAACTATGGCTACACCTTC
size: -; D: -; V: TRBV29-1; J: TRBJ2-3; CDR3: CSVERSRSLTQYF; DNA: TGCAGCGTTGAACGCAGTCGGAGTCTCACGCAGTATTTT
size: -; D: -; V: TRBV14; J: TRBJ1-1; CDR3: CASSPLRGGWYTEAFF; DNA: TGTGCCAGCAGCCCCCTAAGGGGGGGGTGGTACACTGAAGCTTTCTTT
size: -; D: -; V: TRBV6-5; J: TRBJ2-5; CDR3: CASLRQETQYF; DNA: TGTGCCAGCCTGCGGCAAGAGACCCAGTACTTC
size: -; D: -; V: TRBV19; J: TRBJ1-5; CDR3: CASRGYRVRQPQHF; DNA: TGTGCCAGTAGGGGATACAGGGTTCGGCAGCCCCAGCATTTT
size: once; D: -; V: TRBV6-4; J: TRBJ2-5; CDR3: CASSSDTRGETQYF; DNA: TGTGCCAGCAGTTCCGATACGAGGGGGGAGACCCAGTACTTC
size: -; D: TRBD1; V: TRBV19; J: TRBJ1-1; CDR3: CARRRDRGINTEAFF; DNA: TGTGCCAGAAGGAGGGACAGGGGAATCAACACTGAAGCTTTCTTT
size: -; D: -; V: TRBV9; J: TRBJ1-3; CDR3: CASSRWESSGNTIYF; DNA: TGTGCCAGCAGCCGGTGGGAGTCCTCTGGAAACACCATATATTTT
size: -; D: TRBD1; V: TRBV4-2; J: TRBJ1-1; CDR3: CASSQIQGADRDTEAFF; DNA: TGTGCCAGCAGCCAAATCCAGGGGGCGGATAGGGACACTGAAGCTTTCTTT
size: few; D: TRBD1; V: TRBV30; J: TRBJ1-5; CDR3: CAWQTGGSNQPQHF; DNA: TGTGCCTGGCAAACAGGGGGTAGCAATCAGCCCCAGCATTTT
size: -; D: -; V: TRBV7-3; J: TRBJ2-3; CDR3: CASSLDDRPQYF; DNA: TGTGCCAGCAGCTTAGACGACAGGCCGCAGTATTTT
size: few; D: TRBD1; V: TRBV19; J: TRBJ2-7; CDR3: CASSKHGQGVRYEQYF; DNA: TGTGCCAGTAGTAAACACGGACAGGGGGTTCGATACGAGCAGTACTTC
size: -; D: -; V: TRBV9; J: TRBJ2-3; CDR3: CASGLQTPTDTQYF; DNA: TGTGCCAGCGGACTGCAGACCCCAACAGATACGCAGTATTTT
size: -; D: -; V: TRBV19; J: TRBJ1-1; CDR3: CASSPNTGSPEAFF; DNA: TGTGCCAGTAGTCCCAATACAGGGTCCCCTGAAGCTTTCTTT
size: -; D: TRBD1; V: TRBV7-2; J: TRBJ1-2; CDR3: CASSTGQAALYGYTF; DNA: TGTGCCAGCAGCACCGGACAGGCTGCTCTCTATGGCTACACCTTC
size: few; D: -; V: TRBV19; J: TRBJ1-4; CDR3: CASSPGGEPHEKLFF; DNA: TGTGCCAGTAGTCCCGGAGGGGAACCCCATGAAAAACTGTTTTTT
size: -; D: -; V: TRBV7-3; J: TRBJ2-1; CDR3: CASSLAGTSYNEQFF; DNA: TGTGCCAGCAGCTTGGCCGGGACTTCTTACAATGAGCAGTTCTTC
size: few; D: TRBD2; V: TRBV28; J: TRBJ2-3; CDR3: CASSSGSSGSSTDTQYF; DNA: TGTGCCAGCAGTTCCGGGTCTAGCGGATCTAGCACAGATACGCAGTATTTT
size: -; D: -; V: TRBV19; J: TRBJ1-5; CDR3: CASSPLHRSNQPQHF; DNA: TGTGCCAGTAGTCCCCTCCACAGGAGCAATCAGCCCCAGCATTTT
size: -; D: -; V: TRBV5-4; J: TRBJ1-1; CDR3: CASSLGGVNTEAFF; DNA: TGTGCCAGCAGCTTGGGCGGGGTAAACACTGAAGCTTTCTTT
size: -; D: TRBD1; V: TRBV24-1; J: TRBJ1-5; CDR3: CATSSAGRGLQPQHF; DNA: TGTGCCACCAGTTCCGCTGGCAGGGGGCTTCAGCCCCAGCATTTT
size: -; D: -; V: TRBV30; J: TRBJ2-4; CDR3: CAWSGSGRGIQYF; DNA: TGTGCCTGGAGTGGTAGTGGCAGAGGCATTCAGTACTTC
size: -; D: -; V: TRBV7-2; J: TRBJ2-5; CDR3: CASSTRVQETQYF; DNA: TGTGCCAGCAGCACCAGGGTCCAAGAGACCCAGTACTTC
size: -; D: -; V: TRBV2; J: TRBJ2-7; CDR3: CASDYSNYEQYF; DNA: TGTGCCAGTGACTATTCCAACTACGAGCAGTACTTC
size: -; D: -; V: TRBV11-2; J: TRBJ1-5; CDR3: CASSPGGTRNQPQHF; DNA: TGTGCCAGCAGCCCGGGGGGAACTCGCAATCAGCCCCAGCATTTT
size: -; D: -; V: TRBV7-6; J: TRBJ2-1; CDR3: CASGNLYEQFF; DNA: TGTGCCAGCGGCAACCTCTATGAGCAGTTCTTC
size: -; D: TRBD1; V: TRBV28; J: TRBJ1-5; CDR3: CASSPQTGLQPQHF; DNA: TGTGCCAGCAGTCCTCAGACAGGGTTACAGCCCCAGCATTTT
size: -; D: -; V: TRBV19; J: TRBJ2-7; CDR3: CASSSSQTYEQYF; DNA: TGTGCCAGTAGTTCGTCCCAGACCTACGAGCAGTACTTC
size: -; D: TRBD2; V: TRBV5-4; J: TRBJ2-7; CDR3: CASSRDAGTSGYEQYF; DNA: TGTGCCAGCAGCCGAGACGCCGGGACTAGCGGTTACGAGCAGTACTTC
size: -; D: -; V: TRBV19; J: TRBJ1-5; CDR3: CASSIDRVQPQHF; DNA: TGTGCCAGTAGTATTGACCGGGTTCAGCCCCAGCATTTT
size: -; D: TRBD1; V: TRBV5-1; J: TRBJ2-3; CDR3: CASSPGTGTDTQYF; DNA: TGCGCCAGCAGCCCCGGGACAGGGACCGATACGCAGTATTTT
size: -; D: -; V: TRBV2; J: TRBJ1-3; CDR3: CASSVENTIYF; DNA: TGTGCCAGCAGTGTTGAGAACACCATATATTTT
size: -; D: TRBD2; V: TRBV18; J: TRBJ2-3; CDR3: CASSPPAGGEDTQYF; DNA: TGTGCCAGCTCACCACCGGCGGGGGGGGAAGATACGCAGTATTTT
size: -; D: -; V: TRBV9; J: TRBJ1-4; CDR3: CASSVGYRGKQNEKLFF; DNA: TGTGCCAGCAGCGTAGGGTATAGGGGAAAGCAAAATGAAAAACTGTTTTTT
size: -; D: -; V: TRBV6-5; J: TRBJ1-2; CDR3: CASSYFSQQGFGYTF; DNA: TGTGCCAGCAGTTACTTCTCCCAACAGGGATTTGGCTACACCTTC
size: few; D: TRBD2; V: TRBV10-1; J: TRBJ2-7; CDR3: CASSEFGEGEQYF; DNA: TGCGCCAGCAGTGAGTTCGGGGAGGGCGAGCAGTACTTC
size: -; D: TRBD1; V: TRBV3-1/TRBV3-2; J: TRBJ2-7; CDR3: CASSHPRTGRTYEQYF; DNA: TGTGCCAGCAGCCATCCTCGGACAGGGCGAACCTACGAGCAGTACTTC
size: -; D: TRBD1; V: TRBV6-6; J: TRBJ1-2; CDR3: CASSDQGAYGYTF; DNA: TGTGCCAGCAGCGATCAGGGGGCCTATGGCTACACCTTC
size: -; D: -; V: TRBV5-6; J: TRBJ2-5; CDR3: CASSLVTYRGQETQYF; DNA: TGTGCCAGCAGCTTGGTCACCTACCGGGGGCAAGAGACCCAGTACTTC
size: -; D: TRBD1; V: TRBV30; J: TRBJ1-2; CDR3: CALAPGQGPANYGYTF; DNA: TGTGCCTTGGCACCGGGACAGGGGCCTGCTAACTATGGCTACACCTTC
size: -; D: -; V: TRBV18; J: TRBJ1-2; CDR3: CASSPQSLGYTF; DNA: TGTGCCAGCTCACCACAGTCACTTGGCTACACCTTC
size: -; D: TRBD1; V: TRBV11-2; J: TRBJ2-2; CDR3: CASLEQGAYTGELFF; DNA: TGTGCCAGCTTGGAACAGGGGGCGTATACCGGGGAGCTGTTTTTT
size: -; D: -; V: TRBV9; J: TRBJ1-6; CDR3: CASSTGPNSPLHF; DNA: TGTGCCAGCAGCACAGGGCCCAATTCACCCCTCCACTTT
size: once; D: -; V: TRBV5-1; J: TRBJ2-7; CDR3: CASSLSQVSYEQYF; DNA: TGCGCCAGCAGCTTAAGCCAGGTTTCCTACGAGCAGTACTTC
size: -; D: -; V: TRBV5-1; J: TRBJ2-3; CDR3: CASSISPGGTDTQYF; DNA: TGCGCCAGCAGTATTTCCCCGGGGGGCACAGATACGCAGTATTTT
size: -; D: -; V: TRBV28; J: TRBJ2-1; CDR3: CASAAWNEQFF; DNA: TGTGCCAGCGCGGCCTGGAATGAGCAGTTCTTC
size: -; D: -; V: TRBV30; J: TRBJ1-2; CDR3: CAWSADRISSVSYGYTF; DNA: TGTGCCTGGAGCGCCGACAGAATTTCATCCGTGAGCTATGGCTACACCTTC
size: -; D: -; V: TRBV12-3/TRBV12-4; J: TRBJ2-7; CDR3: CASSPFEPGEQYF; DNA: TGTGCCAGCAGCCCGTTCGAACCAGGCGAGCAGTACTTC
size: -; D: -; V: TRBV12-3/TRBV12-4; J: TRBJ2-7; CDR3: CASRNSRGYEQYF; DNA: TGTGCCAGCCGGAACAGTCGGGGCTACGAGCAGTACTTC
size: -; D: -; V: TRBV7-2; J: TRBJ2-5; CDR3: CASSLAQAETQYF; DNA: TGTGCCAGCAGCTTAGCCCAGGCGGAGACCCAGTACTTC